In its sample, the clone carrying this T cell receptor (beta chain) was seen a few times. Its specificity is not known. TCRdb re-called the 5' RACE reads with MiXCR, one entry per CDR3 protein. The table lists approximately 450,000 distinct CDR3 sequences, roughly a sixth of them singletons. This record comes from a study of T cells after yellow fever vaccination. Study results and caveats: Bulk-population clonotypes that are abundant could appear as contaminants in FACS-sorted repertoires.

Germline V CDR1 and CDR2: MNHEY, SVGEGT. CDR3 size: 18 residues. V was clipped by 2 bases and J by 6 bases, with 25 bases between them. Sequenced material: PBMCs, taken before the yellow fever booster vaccination. This rearrangement joins TRBV6-2 or TRBV6-3 to TRBJ1-2; TRBD1 might be the D (6 bases). The TCR originated in a young man who received the YFV17D yellow fever vaccine. CDR3 nucleotide sequence: TGTGCCAGCAGTTACGACCCGTGGACAGCAGAGAGGCTCGATGGCTACACCTTC. Translation: CASSYDPWTAERLDGYTF.